Below are 25 T cell receptor beta chains sequenced from a single sample in a study of metastatic and nonmetastatic thyroid tumors. With MiXCR, TCRdb called clones anew from the PCR reads. This sample has tens of thousands of clones, with less than 5% found just once. Treatment of any kind had been given to no patient before thyroid surgery. The sample comprised blood. The receptors stem from a female donor with papillary thyroid cancer or a benign thyroid nodule (not recorded which). Some clones in this sample may be carry-over from other donors' samples.

There are many counts of this clone. The chain recombines TRBV20-1 with TRBJ2-1, with 9 bases that match TRBD2. The germline V gene encodes CDR1 DFQATT and CDR2 SNEGSKA (reference sequence). The V gene end was trimmed by 5 bases and the J gene end by 6 bases; junction bases not matched to a gene: 14. The CDR3 has 16 amino acids. In DNA form, the CDR3 reads TGCAGTGCTGCCCTTGGGACTAGCCCTATACCCAATGAGCAGTTCTTC. Protein: CSAALGTSPIPNEQFF.

In its sample, this clone was seen many times. The chain employs TRBV10-1 and TRBJ1-6, with 9 positions matching TRBD1. CDR1 is WNHNN and CDR2 is SYGVQD in the germline V gene (reference sequence). The junction had 6 bases not matched to a gene; V was cut back by 6 bases and J by 9 bases. The CDR3 is 14 residues long. CDR3 DNA: TGCGCCAGCAGGGGGGACAGGGCTGGTTCACCCCTCCACTTT. It encodes CASRGDRAGSPLHF.

This clone appeared many times. DNA of the CDR3: TGTGCCAGCAGGGGGGAGTTGCGAACAGATACGCAGTATTTT. It codes for CASRGELRTDTQYF. The chain employs TRBV6-1 and TRBJ2-3; either TRBD1 or TRBD2 may fit D (5 bases each). The length of the CDR3 is 14 residues. V dropped 6 bases and J dropped 3 bases, with 13 bases sitting between them. Germline assignment: CDR1 MNHNS and CDR2 SASEGT.

This clone occurred many times. In nucleotides, the CDR3 is TGTGCCAGCAACCGGGCCCGGACAGGGGGCAACACCGGGGAGCTGTTTTTT. Translation: CASNRARTGGNTGELFF. V usage is TRBV28 and J usage is TRBJ2-2, with TRBD1 matching over 11 bases. V dropped 7 bases and J dropped 2; count of bases not matched to a gene: 9. This CDR3 contains 17 residues. Germline assignment: CDR1 MDHEN and CDR2 SYDVKM.

Of note for this clone: One junction end does not reproduce the germline sequence, and a read error may be involved. The chain is built from TRBV19 and TRBJ1-5; D call uncertain. The CDR3 is 13 residues long. Germline CDR1 and CDR2: LNHDA and SQIVND (reference sequence). The CDR3 loop is CASSLVGCQHQHF. DNA of the CDR3: TGTGCCAGTAGTCTCGTCGGCTGCCAGCACCAGCATTTT.

The sample holds many counts of this clone. This chain links TRBV2 with TRBJ2-3; D call uncertain. Trimming stripped 3 bases from V and 4 bases from J, with 5 bases between. CDR3 length: 12 residues. Germline V gene lookup returns CDR1 SNHLY and CDR2 FYNNEI. The CDR3 protein is CASSERPDTQYF. CDR3 nucleotides: TGTGCCAGCAGTGAGCGGCCAGATACGCAGTATTTT.

The gene calls are TRBV24-1 and TRBJ2-5; TRBD2 matches 7 bases. Germline CDR1 reads KGHDR; CDR2 reads SFDVKD. CDR3 length: 16 residues. V lost 0 bases, J lost 4 bases, and 7 bases stayed unmatched. The DNA for the CDR3 is TGTGCCACCAGTGATTTGCAAGGCGGGAGAGGAGAGACCCAGTACTTC. It encodes CATSDLQGGRGETQYF.

This clone turned up a few times. This chain connects TRBV6-1 to TRBJ1-5, with D unclear. CDR1 is MNHNS, CDR2 SASEGT, per germline. Trimming took 8 bases from V and 2 from J, leaving 19 bases between them. This CDR3 is built from 16 residues. The CDR3 region is CASAPRGWAGNQPQHF. CDR3 DNA: TGTGCCAGCGCTCCACGCGGGTGGGCAGGCAATCAGCCCCAGCATTTT.

This clone was seen ten or more times. The V and J genes are TRBV5-1 and TRBJ1-3; maybe TRBD1 (5 bases). Germline V gene sequence: CDR1 SGHRS, CDR2 YFSETQ. Trimming took off 4 bases at V and 0 bases at J, with 20 bases between the two ends. The CDR3 runs to 18 residues. The CDR3 loop reads CASSLAPQGSVSGNTIYF. DNA for the CDR3: TGCGCCAGCAGCCTGGCTCCGCAGGGATCGGTCTCTGGAAACACCATATATTTT.

This clone was found a few times. This chain connects TRBV9 to TRBJ1-6; D uncertain. CDR3 length: 13 amino acids. CDR1 SGDLS and CDR2 YYNGEE come from the germline V gene. V was trimmed by 0 bases and J by 6 bases, leaving 4 bases between them. CDR3 sequence: CASSVAVNSPLHF. In DNA form, the CDR3 reads TGTGCCAGCAGCGTAGCGGTTAATTCACCCCTCCACTTT.

At least ten counts were recorded for this clone. The V gene is TRBV19, the J gene TRBJ2-6; D is possibly TRBD1 (5 bases). CDR1 and CDR2 (germline): LNHDA, SQIVND (reference sequence). The CDR3 has 16 amino acids. Trimming removed 5 bases at V and 2 bases at J, with 13 bases between. CDR3 in amino acids: CASSAPSRAGANVLTF. CDR3 sequence (DNA): TGTGCCAGTAGTGCACCCAGCAGGGCTGGGGCCAACGTCCTGACTTTC.

There are many counts of this clone. Other DNA sequences of this sample code for an identical CDR3. This chain uses TRBV30 with TRBJ2-3; 12 positions agree with TRBD2. In germline, CDR1 is GTSNPN, CDR2 SVGIG (reference sequence). CDR3 length equals 15 residues. The trim removed 2 bases at V and 3 bases at J, leaving 3 bases unmatched. CDR3 nucleotides: TGTGCCTGGAGTCTAGCGGGAGGGGGGACAGATACGCAGTATTTT. Amino acids: CAWSLAGGGTDTQYF.

This clone was counted at least ten times. The CDR3 nucleotides are TGTGCCAGCAGCCAAGGGGGTTTTCGTCGGGTGGGAGATGAAAAACTGTTTTTT. It is translated as CASSQGGFRRVGDEKLFF. The rearrangement links TRBV3-1 to TRBJ1-4; the D is unclear. Germline CDR1 and CDR2: LGHDT and YNNKEL (reference sequence). V gave up 1 base and J gave up 6 bases, with 21 bases separating them. The CDR3 has 18 amino acids.

The V call is TRBV6-5, the J call TRBJ1-1; no clear D gene. V dropped 10 bases and J dropped 0 bases, with 21 bases sitting between them. The CDR3 spans 16 residues. Germline V gives CDR1 MNHEY, CDR2 SVGAGI. CDR3 bases: TGTGCCATCAATTACTCAGGTATCAAGATGAACACTGAAGCTTTCTTT. It encodes CAINYSGIKMNTEAFF.

Many counts were recorded for this clone. This may stem from a read error, because a much larger clone lies one nucleotide away. The same CDR3 can be traced to other DNA sequences in this sample. The chain employs TRBV12-3 or TRBV12-4 and TRBJ2-5; 10 nucleotides agree with TRBD1. This CDR3 spans 16 amino acids. CDR3 DNA sequence: TGTGCCGGCAGTATTACAGGACAGGGGGGAAGAGAGGCCCAGTACTTC. It encodes CAGSITGQGGREAQYF.

This clone was detected many times. The chain carries TRBV20-1 and TRBJ1-1, with no clear D. The germline V gene has CDR1 DFQATT and CDR2 SNEGSKA (reference sequence). The CDR3 contains 12 residues. The V end lost 6 bases, the J end lost 11 bases, and 19 bases lay between the germline ends. CDR3: CSAAPPGTEAFF. CDR3 bases: TGCAGTGCCGCCCCCCCCGGAACAGAGGCTTTCTTT.

This clone was counted a few times. V usage is TRBV20-1 and J usage is TRBJ1-4; D is undetermined. The CDR3 totals 15 residues. The ends were cut back, 6 bases at V and 3 bases at J, with 17 bases in the middle. Germline CDR1 DFQATT, CDR2 SNEGSKA (reference sequence). In DNA form, the CDR3 reads TGCAGTGCCGGAGGGTTTGGTGTGGCTAATGAAAAACTGTTTTTT. Residues: CSAGGFGVANEKLFF.

The CDR3 DNA follows: TGTGCCAGCAGCTTAGTTCCGGGAGGGCTCGGGGAGACCCAGTACTTC. This translates into CASSLVPGGLGETQYF. The chain has TRBV11-2 and TRBJ2-5; 8 bases align to TRBD2. The CDR3 loop spans 16 amino acids. V gave up 1 base and J gave up 5 bases; unmatched junction bases: 9. CDR1 is SGHAT and CDR2 is FQNNGV in the germline V gene.

J is TRBJ2-7 and V is TRBV6-2 or TRBV6-3; D gene unclear. This CDR3 spans 13 amino acids. Germline lookup yields CDR1 MNHEY and CDR2 SVGEGT. Deletions cut 6 bases from V and 1 base from J, with 10 bases between. This chain's CDR3 is CASRSPPSYEQYF. DNA of the CDR3: TGTGCCAGCAGGTCTCCTCCTTCCTACGAGCAGTACTTC.

The V call is TRBV6-5, the J call TRBJ1-1; D is uncertain. CDR3 length: 15 residues. The germline V and J ends were trimmed by 2 bases and 4 bases, with 14 bases remaining between them. Germline CDR1 is MNHEY and CDR2 is SVGAGI. The chain's CDR3 is CASSYAGTAGTEAFF. The CDR3 DNA reads TGTGCCAGCAGTTACGCAGGTACAGCCGGCACTGAAGCTTTCTTT.

This clone was seen many times. One base away lies a much larger clone, so this may be a sequencing read error. The V and J genes are TRBV6-1 and TRBJ1-4; 8 positions agree with TRBD1. The CDR3 extends over 14 amino acids. CDR1 is MNHNS and CDR2 is SASEGT in the germline V gene. V trimming: 5 bases; J trimming: 4 bases; junction bases outside the gene matches: 3. The CDR3 loop is CASSWTGSNEKLFF. The CDR3 DNA is TGTGCCAGCAGTTGGACAGGGAGTAATGAAAAACTGTTTTTT.

This clone has more than one count but fewer than ten. The rearrangement links TRBV6-1 to TRBJ2-5, with D perhaps being TRBD1 or TRBD2 (5 bases each). Looked up from germline, CDR1 is MNHNS and CDR2 is SASEGT. V lost 2 bases to trimming and J lost 5 bases, with 18 bases between them. The CDR3 has 16 amino acids. The DNA of the CDR3 is TGTGCCAGCAGTGAACCCGGGACGGGGATGCGGGAGACCCAGTACTTC. It codes for CASSEPGTGMRETQYF.

This clone was seen many times. The chain employs TRBV28 and TRBJ1-2; D ambiguous. The CDR3 runs 17 residues. V lost 3 bases and J lost 1, with 18 bases in between. Per the germline V gene, CDR1 is MDHEN and CDR2 is SYDVKM. The CDR3 DNA follows: TGTGCCAGCAGTTTGGTACTCGGGCTTAGTGGTAACTATGGCTACACCTTC. It yields the protein CASSLVLGLSGNYGYTF.

This chain links TRBV25-1 with TRBJ2-3, with D unclear. This CDR3 region has 14 residues. CDR1 is MGHDK and CDR2 is SYGVNS in the germline V gene. V dropped 3 bases and J dropped 6 bases, with 13 bases sitting between them. The CDR3 DNA sequence: TGTGCCAGCAGTGATGTCTTGATTCCCGATACGCAGTATTTT. This codes for CASSDVLIPDTQYF. The variable domain in full, with the rest retrieved from reference TRBV25-1 and TRBJ2-3, is EADIYQTPRYLVIGTGKKITLECSQTMGHDKMYWYQQDPGMELHLIHYSYGVNSTEKGDLSSESTVSRIRTEHFPLTLESARPSHTSQYLCASSDVLIPDTQYFGPGTRLTVL.

This clone occurred many times. The chain recombines TRBV3-1 with TRBJ2-1; 12 bases are a match to TRBD2. CDR1 LGHDT and CDR2 YNNKEL come from the germline V gene (reference sequence). Trimming removed 4 bases from V and 4 bases from J; junction bases left unmatched: 8. The length of the CDR3 is 17 residues. In nucleotides, the CDR3 is TGTGCCAGCAGCCGGACTAGCGGGATGGTAGGGTACAATGAGCAGTTCTTC. This codes for CASSRTSGMVGYNEQFF.